This T cell receptor beta chain was profiled in a study of T cell responses to AZD1222 COVID-19 vaccine (dated by TCRdb to the early 2020s). The study in broad terms: TCR sequencing was performed for 230 to 250 trial participants, of whom around 210 were given two doses of AZD1222 and about 25 were given two doses of MenACWY control vaccine. Trial participants were enrolled by age into subgroups of 18-55, 56-69 and 70-plus years, and about 150, 27 and 61 TCR-sequenced participants, respectively, were included in these subgroups. The study at large found these results: In the small 56-69-year group, the increase in depth fell short of significance, most likely because of low power. Participants were mostly white British, with more females than males. The authors suggested clonal diversity may have been underestimated. Nearly half of unique spike-specific TCRs reportedly recognized epitopes outside regions mutated in the B.1.351 and B.1.1.7 variants. A significant rise in spike-specific TCR breadth and depth was observed after two AZD1222 doses relative to day 0 and relative to MenACWY recipients. Only five or six AZD1222 recipients were SARS-CoV-2 seropositive at baseline, limiting conclusions about previously exposed vaccinees. CD4 TCRs associated with the vaccine covered the entire spike protein, and the dominant responses were in regions 160-218 and 743-854. Because no day 14 peak-response samples were available, repertoires were characterized only after the peak T cell response.

This clone came up once. The antigen it binds to is not known. No per-base quality is available; no much larger clone lies one base away. The CDR3 regions of human TCRbeta chains were analyzed by immunosequencing. For the original study's pipeline: Repertoire TCRs were checked for matches against a reference library of SARS-CoV-2-specific TCRs that had been generated using the MIRA antigen-specificity platform. Breadth meant the fraction of unique TCRs that were SARS-CoV-2-associated, whereas depth meant the fraction of total T cells that were SARS-CoV-2-associated. Using the MIRA data, each spike-specific TCR was assigned both to the spike region to which the TCR was reactive and to a CD4 or CD8 class. Log10-transformed breadth and depth values were compared by one-way ANOVA with Sidak's multiple comparisons tests. TCRdb limited this immuneACCESS table to in-frame rearrangements with V and J called. A share of clones is missing; checked studies link under half to unresolved V genes, and the rest is unexplained. From that table come the V and J calls and clone size; the DNA was used to work out D and trimming. This sample gives approximately 170,000 clones in total; roughly 94% of them show up just once. The top ten constitute 4% to 5.5% of the sample.

Reading the label with the study, this specimen's time point is: about 28 days (+/-7) after the second vaccine dose. AZD1222 recipients given second doses at about 4 weeks or at about 12 weeks were pooled, since spike-specific TCR depth and breadth were not found to differ between the two schedules. The vaccinee samples were drawn from two UK trials, COV001 and COV002, one of which was a single-blind randomized controlled phase 2/3 trial testing AZD1222 (ChAdOx1 nCoV-19) in healthy adults. For TCRbeta chain sequencing, PBMC samples were collected from trial participants at day 0 and at day 28 after the second dose. Sequences SGHRS (CDR1) and YFSETQ (CDR2) are obtained from the germline V gene. Reading from cysteine to phenylalanine, the CDR3 counts 15 amino acids. The entry retains the CDR3 DNA only, 45 bases that are in frame from base 1. Between the V and J ends, shortened by 3 bases and 3 bases respectively, the junction contains 15 bases.

Sequencing used peripheral blood, obtained 28 days after the second AZD1222 dose. The TCR was taken from an adult who received the AZD1222 COVID-19 vaccine. The chain was built from TRBV5-1 and TRBJ1-1; the D gene is perhaps TRBD1, from 6 matching bases. DNA sequence: TGCGCCAGCAGCTCACTTACAGGGAGAGACACTGAAGCTTTCTTT. Translated, it reads CASSSLTGRDTEAFF.